A selection of T cell receptor beta chains follows, all from one sample in a study of T cells after yellow fever vaccination. In TCRdb, the 5' RACE reads were re-called with MiXCR into one record per CDR3 protein. The repertoire holds 170,000 or so distinct CDR3 sequences, with approximately 6.2% as singletons. The source material was CD4+ T cells sorted from PBMCs, sampled on the day of the first yellow fever vaccination. The receptors shown here come from a man aged 18 to 30 who received the YFV17D yellow fever vaccine. The CDR3 runs from the conserved cysteine through the conserved F or W. D genes are given only for firm matches. Where a row states a size, it is once, few, many or the class of an expanded clone; other rows omit it.

cdr3_nt: TGTGCCAGCAGGAGTGCGGGGCCATCTAATGAAAAACTGTTTTTT
cdr3_aa: CASRSAGPSNEKLFF
d_call: -
v_call: TRBV6-5
j_call: TRBJ1-4
clone_size: -

cdr3_nt: TGTGCCTGGAGTAGATCGGAGGTTTTGGAGCAGTTCTTC
cdr3_aa: CAWSRSEVLEQFF
d_call: -
v_call: TRBV30
j_call: TRBJ2-1
clone_size: -

cdr3_nt: TGTGCCAGTACCCCCTCGACAGGGGGGTACCAGCCCCAGCATTTT
cdr3_aa: CASTPSTGGYQPQHF
d_call: TRBD1
v_call: TRBV19
j_call: TRBJ1-5
clone_size: few

cdr3_nt: TGTGCCAGCAGTTCCCCGGGGGGGGACACTGAAGCTTTCTTT
cdr3_aa: CASSSPGGDTEAFF
d_call: -
v_call: TRBV6-5
j_call: TRBJ1-1
clone_size: few

cdr3_nt: TGTGCCAGCAGCTCCCCCGGGACCGCTTTAGACTATGGCTACACCTTC
cdr3_aa: CASSSPGTALDYGYTF
d_call: -
v_call: TRBV7-9
j_call: TRBJ1-2
clone_size: few

cdr3_nt: TGTGCCAGCAGCTTGAATCCCGACTGGGGGGATGAGCAGTTCTTC
cdr3_aa: CASSLNPDWGDEQFF
d_call: -
v_call: TRBV6-2/TRBV6-3
j_call: TRBJ2-1
clone_size: many

cdr3_nt: TGCGCCAGCAGCTTGTCCGGGGGGGCCGACACCGGGGAGCTGTTTTTT
cdr3_aa: CASSLSGGADTGELFF
d_call: TRBD2
v_call: TRBV5-1
j_call: TRBJ2-2
clone_size: -

cdr3_nt: TGTGCCAGCAGCTCAGGATTCTGGGAGACCCAGTACTTC
cdr3_aa: CASSSGFWETQYF
d_call: -
v_call: TRBV12-3/TRBV12-4
j_call: TRBJ2-5
clone_size: many

cdr3_nt: TGCGCCAGCAGCCAGGAGACAGTAGTAGATACGCAGTATTTT
cdr3_aa: CASSQETVVDTQYF
d_call: -
v_call: TRBV4-3
j_call: TRBJ2-3
clone_size: -

cdr3_nt: TGTGCCAGCAGCAACAAAGACAGGGGGACCTATGGCTACACCTTC
cdr3_aa: CASSNKDRGTYGYTF
d_call: TRBD1
v_call: TRBV5-6
j_call: TRBJ1-2
clone_size: -

cdr3_nt: TGTGCCAGCAGCGGGATGGACAGGGGATTGCATGGCTACACCTTC
cdr3_aa: CASSGMDRGLHGYTF
d_call: TRBD1
v_call: TRBV9
j_call: TRBJ1-2
clone_size: few

cdr3_nt: TGCGCCAGCAGTGACGGGGGGAGGACAGATACGCAGTATTTT
cdr3_aa: CASSDGGRTDTQYF
d_call: TRBD2
v_call: TRBV10-2
j_call: TRBJ2-3
clone_size: many

cdr3_nt: TGTGCCAACCCGACCGAAACCAGAGGCTACACCTTC
cdr3_aa: CANPTETRGYTF
d_call: -
v_call: TRBV6-4
j_call: TRBJ1-2
clone_size: -

cdr3_nt: TGTGCCACCAGTGACCCTAGCGGGGGGGCCCAGGAGCAGTTCTTC
cdr3_aa: CATSDPSGGAQEQFF
d_call: TRBD2
v_call: TRBV24-1
j_call: TRBJ2-1
clone_size: many

cdr3_nt: TGTGCCAGCTCACCATGGGACAGGGGCCTGATTTCCTCTGAAGCTTTCTTT
cdr3_aa: CASSPWDRGLISSEAFF
d_call: TRBD1
v_call: TRBV18
j_call: TRBJ1-1
clone_size: -

cdr3_nt: TGTGCCAGCTCCTCCGGGACAACCTACGAGCAGTACTTC
cdr3_aa: CASSSGTTYEQYF
d_call: -
v_call: TRBV18
j_call: TRBJ2-7
clone_size: many

cdr3_nt: TGTGCCATCAGTGAGGGGACAGGGGGTTACTCTGGGGCCAACGTCCTGACTTTC
cdr3_aa: CAISEGTGGYSGANVLTF
d_call: TRBD1
v_call: TRBV10-3
j_call: TRBJ2-6
clone_size: -

cdr3_nt: TGCGCCAGCAGCCCGGGACAGGAACGGGAAGCTTTCTTT
cdr3_aa: CASSPGQEREAFF
d_call: TRBD1
v_call: TRBV5-1
j_call: TRBJ1-1
clone_size: many

cdr3_nt: TGTGCCACTATAGCGGGGGGGAACTACAATGAGCAGTTCTTC
cdr3_aa: CATIAGGNYNEQFF
d_call: TRBD2
v_call: TRBV28
j_call: TRBJ2-1
clone_size: many

cdr3_nt: TGTGCCGGGTTGCGGACGACCGGGGAGCTGTTTTTT
cdr3_aa: CAGLRTTGELFF
d_call: -
v_call: TRBV21-1
j_call: TRBJ2-2
clone_size: -

cdr3_nt: TGTGCCAGCAAAAGGGAGAACACCGGGGAGCTGTTTTTT
cdr3_aa: CASKRENTGELFF
d_call: -
v_call: TRBV11-2
j_call: TRBJ2-2
clone_size: few

cdr3_nt: TGTGCCAGCAGGCAGGAGCCCTATAGCAATCAGCCCCAGCATTTT
cdr3_aa: CASRQEPYSNQPQHF
d_call: -
v_call: TRBV27
j_call: TRBJ1-5
clone_size: -

cdr3_nt: TGCGCCAGCAGCTTGGGATTTGGCAATACGCAGTATTTT
cdr3_aa: CASSLGFGNTQYF
d_call: -
v_call: TRBV5-1
j_call: TRBJ2-3
clone_size: many

cdr3_nt: TGTGCCAGCAGACGGCGGGGGTCGGGGGAGCAGTTCTTC
cdr3_aa: CASRRRGSGEQFF
d_call: TRBD2
v_call: TRBV6-1
j_call: TRBJ2-1
clone_size: -

cdr3_nt: TGTGCCAGCAGTTCGAGGACGTTGAACACCGGGGAGCTGTTTTTT
cdr3_aa: CASSSRTLNTGELFF
d_call: -
v_call: TRBV6-2/TRBV6-3
j_call: TRBJ2-2
clone_size: few

cdr3_nt: TGTGCCAGCAGAAGTCGACTAGCGGGGGGCACAGATACGCAGTATTTT
cdr3_aa: CASRSRLAGGTDTQYF
d_call: TRBD2
v_call: TRBV7-2
j_call: TRBJ2-3
clone_size: many

cdr3_nt: TGCGCCAGCAGCATGGGACTTGGGGAGACCCAGTACTTC
cdr3_aa: CASSMGLGETQYF
d_call: -
v_call: TRBV5-1
j_call: TRBJ2-5
clone_size: many

cdr3_nt: TGTGCCATCAGAAGGGACTTCAACACCGGGGAGCTGTTTTTT
cdr3_aa: CAIRRDFNTGELFF
d_call: -
v_call: TRBV10-3
j_call: TRBJ2-2
clone_size: many

cdr3_nt: TGTGCCAGCAGCCCAAATTCAGGCACAGATACGCAGTATTTT
cdr3_aa: CASSPNSGTDTQYF
d_call: -
v_call: TRBV7-3
j_call: TRBJ2-3
clone_size: many

cdr3_nt: TGTGCCAGCAGTGCAACACACCCGGGACGGGGGGAAAAACTGTTTTTT
cdr3_aa: CASSATHPGRGEKLFF
d_call: -
v_call: TRBV12-3/TRBV12-4
j_call: TRBJ1-4
clone_size: few

cdr3_nt: TGCGCCAGCAGCTTGGGAGTGACAGGGGTAAATACGCAGTATTTT
cdr3_aa: CASSLGVTGVNTQYF
d_call: TRBD1
v_call: TRBV5-1
j_call: TRBJ2-3
clone_size: many

cdr3_nt: TGTGCCAGCATTACAGGGGGTGTACCGGCAACTAATGAAAAACTGTTTTTT
cdr3_aa: CASITGGVPATNEKLFF
d_call: TRBD1
v_call: TRBV28
j_call: TRBJ1-4
clone_size: -